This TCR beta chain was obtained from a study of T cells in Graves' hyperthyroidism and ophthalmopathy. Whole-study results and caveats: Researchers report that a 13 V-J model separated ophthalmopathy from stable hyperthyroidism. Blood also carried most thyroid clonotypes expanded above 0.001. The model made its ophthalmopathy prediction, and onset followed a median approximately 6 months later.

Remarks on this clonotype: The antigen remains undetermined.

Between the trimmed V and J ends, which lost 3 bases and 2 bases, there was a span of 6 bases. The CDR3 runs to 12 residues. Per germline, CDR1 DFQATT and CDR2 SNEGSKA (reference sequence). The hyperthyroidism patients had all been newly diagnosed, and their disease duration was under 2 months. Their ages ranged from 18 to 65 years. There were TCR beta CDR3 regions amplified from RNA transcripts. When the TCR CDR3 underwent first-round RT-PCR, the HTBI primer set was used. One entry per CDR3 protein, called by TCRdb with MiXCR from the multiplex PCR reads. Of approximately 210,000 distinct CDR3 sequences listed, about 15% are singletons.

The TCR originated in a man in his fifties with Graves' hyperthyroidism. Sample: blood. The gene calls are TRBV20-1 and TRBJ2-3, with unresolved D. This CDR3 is CSARDHTDTQYF. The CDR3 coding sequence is TGCAGTGCTAGGGACCACACAGATACGCAGTATTTT.